This is a list of T cell receptor beta chains from one sample in a study of T cells after yellow fever vaccination. TCRdb processed the 5' RACE reads anew with MiXCR; each CDR3 protein has one entry. This table holds 200,000 to 300,000 distinct CDR3 sequences, 6.7% found once. Sequenced here: CD4+ T cells sorted from PBMCs, sampled on the day of the yellow fever booster vaccination. These receptors all come from a man aged 30 to 39 who received the YFV17D yellow fever vaccine. Both conserved end residues are part of each CDR3. D genes are given only for firm matches. The listing skips clone size in some rows; elsewhere it reads once, few, many or a size class.

v_gene: TRBV7-9
j_gene: TRBJ2-7
d_gene: -
abundance: few
CDR3nt: TGTGCCAGCAGCTCGGGACCTATGTTTTACGAGCAGTACTTC
CDR3aa: CASSSGPMFYEQYF

v_gene: TRBV5-1
j_gene: TRBJ1-1
d_gene: -
abundance: few
CDR3nt: TGCGCCAGCAGCTTGGCCGGGGGGCTTGGGGCTGAAGCTTTCTTT
CDR3aa: CASSLAGGLGAEAFF

v_gene: TRBV18
j_gene: TRBJ2-3
d_gene: -
abundance: few
CDR3nt: TGTGCCAGCTCTTCGGGAAACACAGATACGCAGTATTTT
CDR3aa: CASSSGNTDTQYF

v_gene: TRBV20-1
j_gene: TRBJ2-5
d_gene: TRBD2
abundance: many
CDR3nt: TGCAGTGCTATCGTTGCGACTAGCGGACAAGAGACCCAGTACTTC
CDR3aa: CSAIVATSGQETQYF

v_gene: TRBV29-1
j_gene: TRBJ1-5
d_gene: -
abundance: many
CDR3nt: TGCAGCGTTGGGGGCCTGGGGAGCAATCAGCCCCAGCATTTT
CDR3aa: CSVGGLGSNQPQHF

v_gene: TRBV5-1
j_gene: TRBJ2-3
d_gene: -
abundance: many
CDR3nt: TGCGCCAGCAGCTTGGCAGGGGTAACAGATACGCAGTATTTT
CDR3aa: CASSLAGVTDTQYF

v_gene: TRBV7-9
j_gene: TRBJ2-5
d_gene: -
abundance: -
CDR3nt: TGTGCCAGCAGTTTGGACAGTCGCCAAGAGACCCAGTACTTC
CDR3aa: CASSLDSRQETQYF

v_gene: TRBV29-1
j_gene: TRBJ2-1
d_gene: -
abundance: -
CDR3nt: TGCAGCGTTTGCCCCGGGTCCAATGAGCAGTTCTTC
CDR3aa: CSVCPGSNEQFF

v_gene: TRBV23-1
j_gene: TRBJ2-2
d_gene: -
abundance: -
CDR3nt: TGCGCCAGCAGTCAAAGGGGCAGGGTAGCGGGGGAGCTGTTTTTT
CDR3aa: CASSQRGRVAGELFF

v_gene: TRBV28
j_gene: TRBJ2-1
d_gene: -
abundance: -
CDR3nt: TGTGCCAGCAGAAAATGGGGGGTCCCCTACAATGAGCAGTTCTTC
CDR3aa: CASRKWGVPYNEQFF

v_gene: TRBV5-1
j_gene: TRBJ2-2
d_gene: TRBD1
abundance: few
CDR3nt: TGCGCCAGCAGCCCCGACAGGGGGCTTGACACCGGGGAGCTGTTTTTT
CDR3aa: CASSPDRGLDTGELFF

v_gene: TRBV7-2
j_gene: TRBJ2-1
d_gene: -
abundance: -
CDR3nt: TGTGCCAGCAGCTCTCTCGCCTCAACTGGAGGACAGCAGTTCTTC
CDR3aa: CASSSLASTGGQQFF

v_gene: TRBV6-1
j_gene: TRBJ1-6
d_gene: -
abundance: -
CDR3nt: TGTGCCAGCAGCGGGAGGACAGACAATTCACCCCTCCACTTT
CDR3aa: CASSGRTDNSPLHF

v_gene: TRBV20-1
j_gene: TRBJ2-2
d_gene: TRBD1
abundance: many
CDR3nt: TGCAGTGCTAGCTCAGGGGGCTCGAACACCGGGGAGCTGTTTTTT
CDR3aa: CSASSGGSNTGELFF

v_gene: TRBV6-2/TRBV6-3
j_gene: TRBJ2-1
d_gene: TRBD2
abundance: -
CDR3nt: TGTGCCAGCAACCCGCTAAGCGGGGGGCGTCCGAATGAGCAGTTCTTC
CDR3aa: CASNPLSGGRPNEQFF

v_gene: TRBV5-1
j_gene: TRBJ1-2
d_gene: -
abundance: few
CDR3nt: TGCGCCAGCAGCTTGGTGGGGGTTGCGGTCTATGGCTACACCTTC
CDR3aa: CASSLVGVAVYGYTF

v_gene: TRBV19
j_gene: TRBJ2-1
d_gene: TRBD2
abundance: few
CDR3nt: TGTGCCTCCTCGTTCGGACTAGCGGGAATACTTAGTGAGCAGTTCTTC
CDR3aa: CASSFGLAGILSEQFF

v_gene: TRBV28
j_gene: TRBJ1-6
d_gene: -
abundance: few
CDR3nt: TGTGCCAGCAGCTTAGGGGTGCTAGGAAATTCACCCCTCCACTTT
CDR3aa: CASSLGVLGNSPLHF

v_gene: TRBV19
j_gene: TRBJ1-1
d_gene: TRBD1
abundance: many
CDR3nt: TGTGCCAGTAGCGATCGACAGGGATATGAAGCTTTCTTT
CDR3aa: CASSDRQGYEAFF

v_gene: TRBV5-6
j_gene: TRBJ2-7
d_gene: -
abundance: many
CDR3nt: TGTGCCAGCAGCTTGAACCCCGACCCCGACGAGCAGTACTTC
CDR3aa: CASSLNPDPDEQYF

v_gene: TRBV7-2
j_gene: TRBJ2-3
d_gene: -
abundance: many
CDR3nt: TGTGCCAGCAGCCCCGACAGGTACACAGATACGCAGTATTTT
CDR3aa: CASSPDRYTDTQYF

v_gene: TRBV5-1
j_gene: TRBJ2-1
d_gene: -
abundance: -
CDR3nt: TGCGCCAGCAGTTCCTTTGTTTGGGGAGACAATGAGCAGTTCTTC
CDR3aa: CASSSFVWGDNEQFF

v_gene: TRBV7-9
j_gene: TRBJ2-3
d_gene: -
abundance: few
CDR3nt: TGTGCCAGCAGCTTCGGCTTACAGCTGATCAGCACAGATACGCAGTATTTT
CDR3aa: CASSFGLQLISTDTQYF

v_gene: TRBV12-5
j_gene: TRBJ2-1
d_gene: TRBD1
abundance: -
CDR3nt: TGTGCTAGTGGTTTGGCAAAATTACAGGGGAACTCCTACAATGAGCAGTTCTTC
CDR3aa: CASGLAKLQGNSYNEQFF

v_gene: TRBV18
j_gene: TRBJ1-1
d_gene: -
abundance: -
CDR3nt: TGTGCCAGCTCACCACCGATGGACACTGAAGCTTTCTTT
CDR3aa: CASSPPMDTEAFF

v_gene: TRBV20-1
j_gene: TRBJ2-2
d_gene: -
abundance: few
CDR3nt: TGCAGTGCTAGAGATACCCTAAGCTCGCACAGCGGGGAGCTGTTTTTT
CDR3aa: CSARDTLSSHSGELFF

v_gene: TRBV5-5
j_gene: TRBJ2-7
d_gene: TRBD2
abundance: many
CDR3nt: TGTGCCAGCAGCTACGGGACTAGCACCGCTTACGAGCAGTACTTC
CDR3aa: CASSYGTSTAYEQYF

v_gene: TRBV6-2/TRBV6-3
j_gene: TRBJ2-1
d_gene: TRBD1
abundance: many
CDR3nt: TGTGCCAGCAGAGAGACAGGGGGTGGCAATGAGCAGTTCTTC
CDR3aa: CASRETGGGNEQFF

v_gene: TRBV5-1
j_gene: TRBJ1-3
d_gene: TRBD1
abundance: few
CDR3nt: TGCGCCAGCAGCTCCGGGACAGGGGCTCGAAACACCATATATTTT
CDR3aa: CASSSGTGARNTIYF

v_gene: TRBV5-1
j_gene: TRBJ2-5
d_gene: -
abundance: -
CDR3nt: TGCGCCAGCAGCCCTGGAGCGCAGGGAGGCCAAGAGACCCAGTACTTC
CDR3aa: CASSPGAQGGQETQYF

v_gene: TRBV7-2
j_gene: TRBJ2-2
d_gene: -
abundance: few
CDR3nt: TGTGCCAGCAGCTTAGAGGGAATCGGGGAGCTGTTTTTT
CDR3aa: CASSLEGIGELFF

v_gene: TRBV7-2
j_gene: TRBJ2-1
d_gene: -
abundance: many
CDR3nt: TGTGCCAGCAGCTCCGGGATGCGGCGGGCCCAGTTCTTC
CDR3aa: CASSSGMRRAQFF

v_gene: TRBV29-1
j_gene: TRBJ2-3
d_gene: TRBD2
abundance: many
CDR3nt: TGCAGCGTTAGGACTAGCGGGATCACAGATACGCAGTATTTT
CDR3aa: CSVRTSGITDTQYF

v_gene: TRBV9
j_gene: TRBJ2-1
d_gene: TRBD2
abundance: many
CDR3nt: TGTGCCAGCAGTCGGCTAGCGGAATACAATGAGCAGTTCTTC
CDR3aa: CASSRLAEYNEQFF

v_gene: TRBV7-8
j_gene: TRBJ2-1
d_gene: -
abundance: few
CDR3nt: TGTGCCAGCAGCCCCCGGGGGAGTGGCTGGACGGAGCAGTTCTTC
CDR3aa: CASSPRGSGWTEQFF

v_gene: TRBV3-1
j_gene: TRBJ1-3
d_gene: -
abundance: -
CDR3nt: TGTGCCAGCAGCCAACCATTTTTGGGAGGGGCGCTGGGAAACACCATATATTTT
CDR3aa: CASSQPFLGGALGNTIYF

v_gene: TRBV20-1
j_gene: TRBJ2-3
d_gene: -
abundance: few
CDR3nt: TGCAGTGCTAGAGGTACAGGGCCGGCCACGCAGTATTTT
CDR3aa: CSARGTGPATQYF

v_gene: TRBV5-1
j_gene: TRBJ2-6
d_gene: TRBD1
abundance: -
CDR3nt: TGCGCCAGCAGCTCGCCGGGACAGGGGGCCGTTGATGGGGCCAACGTCCTGACTTTC
CDR3aa: CASSSPGQGAVDGANVLTF

v_gene: TRBV5-4
j_gene: TRBJ2-7
d_gene: -
abundance: -
CDR3nt: TGTGCCAGCAGCGTAAGGGGTCCGACCTACGAGCAGTACTTC
CDR3aa: CASSVRGPTYEQYF

v_gene: TRBV12-3/TRBV12-4
j_gene: TRBJ2-1
d_gene: TRBD2
abundance: many
CDR3nt: TGTGCCAGCTTTATAGCGGGGAACAATGAGCAGTTCTTC
CDR3aa: CASFIAGNNEQFF

v_gene: TRBV3-1
j_gene: TRBJ2-7
d_gene: TRBD2
abundance: few
CDR3nt: TGTGCCAGCAGCCCCGGTGCTGCGGGAGTCGGGGAGCAGTACTTC
CDR3aa: CASSPGAAGVGEQYF

v_gene: TRBV11-2
j_gene: TRBJ2-4
d_gene: -
abundance: -
CDR3nt: TGTGCCAGCAGCTCCGGGGTACGGAGGGACATTCAGTACTTC
CDR3aa: CASSSGVRRDIQYF

v_gene: TRBV5-1
j_gene: TRBJ2-5
d_gene: TRBD1
abundance: many
CDR3nt: TGCGCCAGCAGCCCCATCCCGGGACAGGGGGACCAAGAGACCCAGTACTTC
CDR3aa: CASSPIPGQGDQETQYF

v_gene: TRBV5-1
j_gene: TRBJ2-3
d_gene: TRBD2
abundance: many
CDR3nt: TGCGCCAGCAGCCAAGCGGGAGGCTCTATGTTTTCTACGCAGTATTTT
CDR3aa: CASSQAGGSMFSTQYF

v_gene: TRBV7-9
j_gene: TRBJ2-2
d_gene: -
abundance: few
CDR3nt: TGTGCCAGCAGCTTGGAGGGTTTGGACACCGGGGAGCTGTTTTTT
CDR3aa: CASSLEGLDTGELFF

v_gene: TRBV5-1
j_gene: TRBJ2-5
d_gene: -
abundance: many
CDR3nt: TGCGCCAGCAGCTTCGGAGGAGAAAAAGAGACCCAGTACTTC
CDR3aa: CASSFGGEKETQYF

v_gene: TRBV7-2
j_gene: TRBJ1-2
d_gene: -
abundance: few
CDR3nt: TGTGCCAGCAGCTCCTTAAAGACAGGCTACTATGGCTACACCTTC
CDR3aa: CASSSLKTGYYGYTF

v_gene: TRBV5-5
j_gene: TRBJ2-5
d_gene: -
abundance: many
CDR3nt: TGTGCCAGCAGCCGCTATTCAGGGACAAAGGAGACCCAGTACTTC
CDR3aa: CASSRYSGTKETQYF

v_gene: TRBV3-1
j_gene: TRBJ2-7
d_gene: -
abundance: many
CDR3nt: TGTGCCAGCAGCCAAGATCTTGTGGGCGAGCAGTACTTC
CDR3aa: CASSQDLVGEQYF

v_gene: TRBV20-1
j_gene: TRBJ1-4
d_gene: -
abundance: few
CDR3nt: TGCAGTGCTCCACGGACAGAAAGTGGGGAAAAACTGTTTTTT
CDR3aa: CSAPRTESGEKLFF